The 18 T cell receptor beta chains in this list originate from one sample, sequenced in a study of blood T cells in healthy people across ages (dated by TCRdb to between 2015 and 2016). Library construction relied on 5' RACE. Sequenced on an Illumina HiSeq 2500. A second 7 to 11 cycle PCR used a sample-barcoded 5' primer and a J-beta primer mix. The public reads were reprocessed in TCRdb via fastp at Q25 and MiXCR, keeping in-frame beta chains. Entries are consolidated by CDR3 protein sequence, retaining the most common genes and DNA. The sample profile shows some 700,000 distinct CDR3 sequences; around 46% of them were found once. The ten largest clones add up to less than 25% of the sample. The sequenced material came from blood. These receptors were collected from a woman aged 55-75 years in good health.

The V gene is TRBV19, the J gene TRBJ1-4; no definite D call. Trimming shortened V by 3 bases and J by 7 bases, and 12 bases separated the two germline ends. CDR3 length: 14 amino acids. CDR1 is LNHDA, CDR2 SQIVND, per germline (reference sequence). CDR3 residues: CASSISGGIEKLFF. The CDR3 DNA follows: TGTGCCAGTAGTATCTCAGGAGGAATTGAAAAACTGTTTTTT.

This clonotype was detected ten times or more. The chain is built from TRBV29-1 and TRBJ2-7; D remains ambiguous. The CDR3 consists of 14 residues. Germline values: CDR1 SQVTM, CDR2 ANQGSEA. The V end lost 1 base, the J end lost 4 bases, and 14 bases lay between the germline ends. The CDR3 region has the DNA TGCAGCGTTGAAGGTCCGGAGATCGGGTACGAGCAGTACTTC. This sequence encodes CSVEGPEIGYEQYF.

This rearrangement joins TRBV14 to TRBJ2-5; 7 bases align to TRBD2. With the DNA end fitting TRBJ2-4 better, the J assignment may be wrong. There are 16 residues in the CDR3. CDR1 SGHDN and CDR2 FVKESK come from the germline V gene. CDR3 sequence reads: CASSQVVGGSKNIQYF. CDR3 nucleotides: TGTGCCAGCAGCCAAGTCGTCGGGGGGTCCAAAAACATTCAGTACTTC.

This clonotype was detected once. The chain links TRBV2 to TRBJ2-7; maybe TRBD2 (5 bases). V was clipped by 1 base and J by 3 bases, with 13 bases between them. The CDR3 sequence is 15 residues long. Germline V CDR1 and CDR2: SNHLY, FYNNEI. The CDR3 loop is CASSEDLAWGYEQYF. CDR3 nucleotide sequence: TGTGCCAGCAGTGAAGACCTAGCTTGGGGCTACGAGCAGTACTTC.

The V call is TRBV7-3, the J call TRBJ2-3; D might be TRBD1 or TRBD2, each matching 5 bases. The germline CDR1 and CDR2 sequences are SGHTA and FQGTGA. The CDR3 covers 15 residues. The V and J ends lost 5 bases and 6 bases respectively, with 18 bases between them. CDR3 residues: CASSQSPGDLDTQYF. CDR3 sequence (DNA): TGTGCCAGCAGCCAATCCCCTGGGGACCTTGATACGCAGTATTTT.

The V and J genes are TRBV9 and TRBJ2-7, with D possibly being TRBD1 or TRBD2 (5 bases each). Germline V gives CDR1 SGDLS, CDR2 YYNGEE. V lost 2 bases and J lost 0, with 9 bases in between. This CDR3 contains 14 residues. The DNA for the CDR3 is TGTGCCAGCAGCGTGGGGGAAATCTCCTACGAGCAGTACTTC. As protein: CASSVGEISYEQYF.

The chain uses TRBV20-1 and TRBJ2-3, with TRBD2 as a possible D gene (5 bases). The CDR3 sequence is 15 residues long. V lost 0 bases, J lost 3 bases, and 13 bases lay in between. Germline V gives CDR1 DFQATT, CDR2 SNEGSKA (reference sequence). The CDR3 here is CSARDRGLGTDTQYF. The CDR3 DNA follows: TGCAGTGCTAGAGACCGCGGACTGGGGACAGATACGCAGTATTTT.

This clonotype occurred a few times. The chain recombines TRBV6-6 with TRBJ1-2; D call uncertain. CDR1 is MNHNY, CDR2 SVGAGI, per germline (reference sequence). V lost 7 bases to trimming and J lost 8 bases, with 20 bases between them. This CDR3 is built from 14 residues. The CDR3 is CASIPGKRLGGYTF. The CDR3 DNA is TGTGCCAGCATCCCTGGGAAAAGGCTCGGGGGCTACACCTTC.

This clonotype was counted at least ten times. This chain joins TRBV12-3 or TRBV12-4 and TRBJ2-1, with TRBD1 matching 8 bases. The CDR3 is 14 amino acids. Trimming took 2 bases from V and 7 from J; bases not matched to a gene: 4. CDR3: CASSLQGARNEQFF. CDR3 coding DNA: TGTGCCAGCAGTTTACAGGGGGCGAGAAATGAGCAGTTCTTC.

This clonotype has at least ten counts. J is TRBJ2-1 and V is TRBV2; TRBD2 matches at 12 bases. CDR3 size: 14 residues. Germline loops: CDR1 SNHLY, CDR2 FYNNEI. Trimming removed 6 bases from V and 8 bases from J; junction bases left unmatched: 5. CDR3 bases: TGTGCCAGCAGCAGACTAGCGGGAGAGGATGAGCAGTTCTTC. This sequence encodes CASSRLAGEDEQFF.

The V call is TRBV20-1, the J call TRBJ2-5; TRBD2 aligns across 15 bases. CDR1 is DFQATT and CDR2 is SNEGSKA in the germline V gene (reference sequence). The CDR3 is 14 residues long. Germline trimming cut 5 bases from V and 5 bases from J; bases unmatched to any gene: 3. The CDR3, as DNA: TGCAGTGCTGGGGGACTAGCGGGGGGTGAGACCCAGTACTTC. This encodes CSAGGLAGGETQYF.

This chain connects TRBV10-3 to TRBJ2-6; TRBD2 agrees at 8 bases. Germline-derived CDR1 and CDR2 are ENHRY and SYGVKD. The V gene end was trimmed by 7 bases and the J gene end by 0 bases; junction bases not matched to a gene: 17. This CDR3 region has 20 residues. The CDR3 here is CAITGASGLPDTSGANVLTF. The CDR3 nucleotides read TGTGCCATCACAGGCGCTAGCGGGTTACCGGACACCTCTGGGGCCAACGTCCTGACTTTC.

The gene calls are TRBV29-1 and TRBJ2-4; 10 bases map to TRBD2. The ends lost 1 base at V and 2 bases at J; junction bases unmatched: 11. The CDR3 extends over 18 amino acids. Germline V gives CDR1 SQVTM, CDR2 ANQGSEA. The CDR3 spells CSVEGLAGPPATKNIQYF. The DNA for the CDR3 is TGCAGCGTTGAAGGACTAGCGGGCCCCCCGGCCACCAAAAACATTCAGTACTTC.

The rearrangement links TRBV12-3 or TRBV12-4 to TRBJ2-7; 10 bases are a match to TRBD1. Losses at the gene ends were 4 bases for V and 7 bases for J; bases not matched to a gene: 22. There are 19 residues in the CDR3. In nucleotides, the CDR3 is TGTGCCAGCAGTTCTCTACCTACTTCCGGGACAGGGGAATACAATGAGCAGTACTTC. Its protein is CASSSLPTSGTGEYNEQYF.

This clonotype was seen repeatedly, ten times or more. This chain links TRBV12-3 or TRBV12-4 with TRBJ2-5; 9 nucleotides line up with TRBD1. The CDR3 runs 15 residues. V trimming: 5 bases; J trimming: 2 bases; junction bases outside the gene matches: 6. CDR3 DNA: TGTGCCAGCAGTCCGCGACAGGGGGGACAAGAGACCCAGTACTTC. It yields the protein CASSPRQGGQETQYF.

This sequence joins TRBV7-2 and TRBJ1-1; D ambiguous. Germline V gives CDR1 SGHTA, CDR2 FQGNSA. V lost 5 bases and J lost 1, with 14 bases in between. This CDR3 spans 15 amino acids. Here the CDR3 reads CASSLLGRGNTEAFF. The CDR3 nucleotides read TGTGCCAGCAGCCTCCTTGGGCGGGGGAACACTGAAGCTTTCTTT.

This clonotype has only a few counts. This chain connects TRBV12-3 or TRBV12-4 to TRBJ1-1, with 7 bases that match TRBD1. The CDR3 length is 16 residues. The ends lost 1 base at V and 5 bases at J; junction bases unmatched: 10. In DNA, the CDR3 is TGTGCCAGCAGTTTAGAGATAGGGCAGGGGGGGACTGAAGCTTTCTTT. It yields the protein CASSLEIGQGGTEAFF.

This clonotype appeared a few times. The chain is built from TRBV10-3 and TRBJ2-5; D perhaps matches TRBD2 (6 bases). Germline V gives CDR1 ENHRY, CDR2 SYGVKD. The CDR3 contains 14 residues. The V gene lost 10 bases and the J gene lost 2 bases, with 17 bases spanning the gap. This chain's CDR3 is CATTLSAGQETQYF. The CDR3 bases are TGTGCCACCACCCTCTCGGCGGGGCAAGAGACCCAGTACTTC.